The rows below give T cell receptor beta chains drawn from one sample of a study of tumor and adjacent non-tumor tissue in lung cancer. TCRdb recomputed calls from the multiplex PCR reads with MiXCR, one row per CDR3 protein. The sample lists roughly 69,000 distinct CDR3 sequences, roughly three quarters seen once, with 35% to 50% in the top ten. The sequencing sample was made of distant non-tumor lung tissue. Every receptor here comes from a man between 60 and 75 years old with non-small cell lung cancer. CDR3s include the opening cysteine and the closing phenylalanine or tryptophan. The size entry is marked missing in some rows and otherwise reads once, few, many or a size class.

v_call: TRBV5-5
j_call: TRBJ2-7
clone_size: many
cdr3_aa: CASSSLAGEQYF

v_call: TRBV4-1
j_call: TRBJ2-1
clone_size: many
cdr3_aa: CASSQGLAGGWNEQFF

v_call: TRBV6-5
j_call: TRBJ2-5
clone_size: .
cdr3_aa: CDSRDALTQYF

v_call: TRBV5-5
j_call: TRBJ2-3
clone_size: few
cdr3_aa: CVSSRWGERPDTQYF

v_call: TRBV4-2
j_call: TRBJ2-7
clone_size: .
cdr3_aa: CTSSQEGTRASYEQYF

v_call: TRBV4-1
j_call: TRBJ2-7
clone_size: .
cdr3_aa: CASSHRTGPTYEQYF

v_call: TRBV20-1
j_call: TRBJ2-1
clone_size: many
cdr3_aa: CSAEETSNEQFF

v_call: TRBV4-1
j_call: TRBJ2-1
clone_size: .
cdr3_aa: CASNQSPVGVADYNGQFF

v_call: TRBV7-8
j_call: TRBJ2-5
clone_size: .
cdr3_aa: CAISNNRVEETQYF

v_call: TRBV11-2
j_call: TRBJ2-7
clone_size: many
cdr3_aa: CASSPSGLSYEQYF

v_call: TRBV6-5
j_call: TRBJ2-4
clone_size: .
cdr3_aa: CASSYSSTDLVKNIQYF

v_call: TRBV6-1
j_call: TRBJ1-4
clone_size: many
cdr3_aa: CASSEVGRGEKLFF

v_call: TRBV4-1
j_call: TRBJ2-7
clone_size: .
cdr3_aa: CASSQDETGLEHYF